What follows describes a single TCR beta chain. Its antigen remains undetermined. Qualities for individual bases were not recorded, and no much larger clone is one base off. This record belongs to a study of shared clonotypes between healthy human individuals (dated by TCRdb to the early 2020s). Looking at the study overall: A few men and a couple of women, aged 18 to 49 years, made up the cohort. For each donor, CD4 naive and CD4 memory were each run on three plates, CD8 naive on two plates, and CD8 memory on one plate. The study deeply sequenced blood TCR repertoires of about 5 healthy adults to estimate repertoire size and the extent of clonotype sharing between individuals. To increase sequencing depth and limit assay-specific biases, different laboratories used diverse techniques to prepare libraries and sequence TCR repertoires. Leukapheresis yielded between about 0.85 and 10 billion PBMCs per donor. Study-wide conclusions, independent of this receptor: Approximately 5% of naive CD4, around 3.5% of naive CD8, about 2.5% of memory CD4, and about 0.4% of memory CD8 clonotypes were shared across four donors. Rarefaction of sorted-subset datasets indicated incomplete sequencing despite the large sequencing depth. Pairwise subsampling indicated that sequencing depth was expected to affect the degree of clonotype sharing among donors. Clonotypes shared by all four sorted-subset donors showed higher generation probabilities than non-shared clonotypes. Estimated clonotype richness was generally larger for naive than for memory subsets. Sampling was restricted to blood, and TCR repertoires in tissue are likely to differ from TCR repertoires in blood. Because the study included only a small number of donors, the genetic and exposure-history diversity represented was limited.

Looking up the germline V gene (reference sequence) yields CDR1 LNHDA and CDR2 SQIVND. V is cut by 1 base and J by 2 bases, and the space between the germline ends is 12 bases. The CDR3 numbers 15 residues from cysteine through phenylalanine. Only CDR3 DNA remains: 45 bases, in frame from the first base. Using the deep immunoSEQ assay, multiplex PCR amplified TCR CDR3 regions from genomic DNA. For each cell subset, the extracted genomic DNA was distributed evenly across all wells of several immunoSEQ 96-well plates, and each plate served as one replicate. For sorted subsets, each replicate PCR was loaded with about 0.2 ug genomic DNA, equivalent to about 33,000 T cell genomes. The purified libraries were quantified using a Qubit 3.0 fluorometer, sized with a Bioanalyzer 2100, and then quantified again using the KAPA Library Quantification kit. Every immunoSEQ 96-well plate was sequenced on a dedicated single-read 150-cycle Illumina NextSeq 550 flow cell. The original pipeline was this. Because the immunoSEQ output held only junctional sequences and lacked quality scores, the filtering could not match the filtering applied to full-length reads. To assign V/J genes and CDR3, sequences were annotated against IMGT germline references using PyIR, a Python wrapper for IgBLAST v1.9. Reads were filtered out if the reads had weak V/J assignments (E-value above 1e-6), no CDR3, stop codons, out-of-frame junctions, or ambiguous translated residues. V3J clonotypes were defined by identical inferred V gene, J gene, and CDR3 amino acid sequence. Percentage overlap between repertoires was calculated by dividing the number of shared unique clonotypes by the size of the smaller repertoire. RTK rarefaction, the Chao1 estimator, and Recon v2.1 estimates of unobserved clonotypes were used to assess repertoire richness. For all TCRbeta clonotypes obtained by the gDNA method from four donors, generation probabilities were computed with OLGA. TCRdb obtained this table from immuneACCESS and retained in-frame rearrangements with V and J assigned. These tables miss some clones; where compared with another copy, unresolved V genes account for less than half of the shortfall, and the remainder is unexplained. V, J and clone size reflect that table, while D and trimming were determined from the DNA. The sample includes about 700,000 clones, with 92% observed a single time. The ten largest make up roughly 22% of the sample.

CD8 naive samples were obtained by positive selection for CCR7 among CD45RO-negative cells, yielding a CD45RA+CCR7+ population from which TemRA cells were excluded. The donors were healthy, HIV-negative adults who had no recently reported acute infections or vaccinations. All donors were Caucasian adults living in Nashville, Tennessee, USA. Blood was obtained by leukapheresis, after which PBMCs were separated by Ficoll-Histopaque density gradient centrifugation and cryopreserved in liquid nitrogen vapor phase. Purity and quantity of every magnetically sorted T cell population were checked by analytical flow cytometry. From each sorted fraction, genomic DNA was isolated and quantified by UV absorbance on a Nanodrop 2000c.

The chain is encoded by TRBV19 joined to TRBJ2-7; the D gene is perhaps TRBD2, on 5 matching bases. Input material: naive CD8+ T cells sorted from blood. The cell subset or site label on this specimen signifies: CD45RA+CCR7+. The sequence was obtained from a man aged 25 to 40 in good health. The DNA reads TGTGCCAGTAGTATAGGGCGCGGGCCGACCTACGAGCAGTACTTC. The resulting protein is CASSIGRGPTYEQYF.